This paragraph covers one TCR beta chain sequence. What it binds is not known. The data originate from a study of graft-versus-host responses after intestinal transplantation. Turning to the study itself: In this cohort, recipients had multivisceral, liver-intestinal, or isolated intestinal transplants.

Assay: immunoSEQ multiplex PCR; the TCRdb copy retains only in-frame clones and omits some. The sample yields roughly 110,000 clones, roughly 90% seen once. Germline assignment: CDR1 SEHNR and CDR2 FQNEAQ (reference sequence). Trimming stripped 2 bases from V and 6 bases from J, with 5 bases between. There are 13 residues in the CDR3. This sequence originates from a human donor who was the organ donor for an intestinal transplant. Sequences were derived from unstimulated CD4+ T cells sorted from spleen or lymph node cells, sampled before transplant. The chain carries TRBV7-9 and TRBJ1-6; D unclear. The CDR3: CASSLYSNSPLHF. DNA of the CDR3: TGTGCCAGCAGCTTATATAGTAATTCACCCCTCCACTTT.